This T cell receptor beta chain is from a study of memory CD4+ T cells and cytomegalovirus serostatus. Study as a whole: Of the healthy Belgian adults, 9 were CMV seropositive and fewer than 30 seronegative. Study results and caveats: Each of 67 CMV-associated TCRbeta sequences occurred in one to five individuals.

The sort gate was single viable CD3+CD4+CD8-CD45RO+ cells for memory CD4+ T cells. Serum IgG to CMV pp150, pp28, p38 and p52 defined serostatus. As concerns this clone: Its target is not known.

Study processing details: Out-of-frame sequences were removed, leaving some 2 million distinct TCRbeta sequences. The method was immunoSEQ multiplex PCR; TCRdb's version includes in-frame clones alone and lacks a portion of them. That table furnishes V, J and clone size, whereas the DNA furnished D and trimming. This table has about 53,000 clones, roughly 81% appearing once. V lost 7 bases and J 8 bases, leaving 20 bases between the germline ends. Germline V CDR1 and CDR2: MDHEN, SYDVKM. The CDR3 loop spans 15 amino acids. The clonotype comes from an adult in good health and CMV-seronegative. The rearrangement uses TRBV28 and TRBJ1-4, with D unresolved. The material sequenced was memory CD4+ T cells from blood. The CDR3 nucleotides are TGTGCCAGCACCCGGTTGGGCTTAGGCAGGGAAAAACTGTTTTTT. This encodes CASTRLGLGREKLFF.